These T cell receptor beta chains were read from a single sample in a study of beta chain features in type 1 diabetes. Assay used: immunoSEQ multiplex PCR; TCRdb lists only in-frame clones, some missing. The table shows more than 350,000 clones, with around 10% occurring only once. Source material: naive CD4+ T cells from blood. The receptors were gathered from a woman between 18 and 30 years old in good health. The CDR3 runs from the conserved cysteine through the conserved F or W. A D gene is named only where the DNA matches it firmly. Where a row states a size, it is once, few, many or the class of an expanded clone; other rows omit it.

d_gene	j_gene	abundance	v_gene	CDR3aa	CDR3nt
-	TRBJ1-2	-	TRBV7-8	CASSPGRLNYGYTF	TGTGCCAGCAGTCCAGGGCGGCTTAACTATGGCTACACCTTC
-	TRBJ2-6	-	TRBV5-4	CASSLNGVNSGANVLTF	TGTGCCAGCAGCTTGAACGGTGTGAACTCTGGGGCCAACGTCCTGACTTTC
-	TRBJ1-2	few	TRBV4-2	CASSLPTGKYGYTF	TGTGCCAGCAGCCTCCCAACAGGGAAGTATGGCTACACCTTC
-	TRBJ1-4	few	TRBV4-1	CASNPTGGASEKLFF	TGCGCCAGCAACCCAACGGGTGGGGCTAGTGAAAAACTGTTTTTT
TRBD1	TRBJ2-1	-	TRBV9	CASSVRQGANEQFF	TGTGCCAGCAGCGTACGACAGGGGGCCAATGAGCAGTTCTTC
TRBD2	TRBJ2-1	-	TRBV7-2	CASSPKREGIEQFF	TGTGCCAGCAGCCCAAAGCGGGAGGGCATTGAGCAGTTCTTC
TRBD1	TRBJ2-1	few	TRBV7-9	CASSYRLGGQDEQFF	TGTGCCAGCAGCTACCGCCTGGGGGGACAGGATGAGCAGTTCTTC
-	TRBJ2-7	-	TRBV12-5	CASGSLRQAAYEQYF	TGTGCTAGTGGTTCCCTCCGACAGGCTGCCTACGAGCAGTACTTC
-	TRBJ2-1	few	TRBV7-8	CASSFRPGGGYEQFF	TGTGCCAGCAGCTTTCGCCCCGGTGGGGGGTATGAGCAGTTCTTC
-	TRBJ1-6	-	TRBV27	CASSFMGAYNSPLHF	TGTGCCAGCAGTTTCATGGGAGCCTATAATTCACCCCTCCACTTT
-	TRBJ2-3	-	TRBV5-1	CASGSNGRSTDTQYF	TGCGCCAGCGGCTCGAATGGACGCAGCACAGATACGCAGTATTTT
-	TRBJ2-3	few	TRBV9	CASSVAVGTDTQYF	TGTGCCAGCAGCGTAGCGGTCGGCACAGATACGCAGTATTTT
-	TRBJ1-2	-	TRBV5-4	CASKITGTHYTF	TGTGCCAGTAAAATAACCGGGACACATTACACCTTC
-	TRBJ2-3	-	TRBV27	CASSSRSGHQTDTQYF	TGTGCCAGCAGTTCGAGATCAGGGCATCAGACAGATACGCAGTATTTT
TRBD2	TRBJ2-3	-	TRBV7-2	CASSLGLAGTDTQYF	TGTGCCAGCAGCTTAGGACTAGCTGGTACAGATACGCAGTATTTT
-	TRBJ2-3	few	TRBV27	CASSLSDMYTQYF	TGTGCCAGCAGTTTATCGGACATGTATACGCAGTATTTT
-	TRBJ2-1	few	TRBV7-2	CASSRYNEQFF	TGTGCCAGCAGCCGGTACAATGAGCAGTTCTTC
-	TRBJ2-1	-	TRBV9	CASSVGRPTYNEQFF	TGTGCCAGCAGCGTAGGCAGACCGACCTACAATGAGCAGTTCTTC
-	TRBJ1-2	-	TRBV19	CASSMRGRDYGYTF	TGTGCCAGTAGTATGCGCGGCAGGGACTATGGCTACACCTTC
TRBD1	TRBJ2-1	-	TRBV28	CASSLSGTGVDEQFF	TGTGCCAGCAGTCTCTCCGGGACAGGGGTCGATGAGCAGTTCTTC
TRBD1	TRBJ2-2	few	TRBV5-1	CASSLVRTGNTGELFF	TGCGCCAGCAGCTTGGTCCGGACAGGGAACACCGGGGAGCTGTTTTTT
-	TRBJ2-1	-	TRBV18	CASSHISGSGNEQFF	TGTGCCAGCTCACATATTAGCGGATCCGGCAATGAGCAGTTCTTC
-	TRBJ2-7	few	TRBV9	CASSVAEVSEQYF	TGTGCCAGCAGCGTAGCGGAGGTTTCCGAGCAGTACTTC
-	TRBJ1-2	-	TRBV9	CASSARGGKGSNYGYTF	TGTGCCAGCAGCGCCCGGGGGGGCAAAGGTTCTAACTATGGCTACACCTTC
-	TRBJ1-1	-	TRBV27	CASSFRVMDLKEAFF	TGTGCCAGCAGTTTTCGGGTAATGGACCTCAAAGAAGCTTTCTTT
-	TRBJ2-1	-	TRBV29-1	CSVERPGRSPNEQFF	TGCAGCGTTGAACGACCGGGACGAAGCCCCAATGAGCAGTTCTTC
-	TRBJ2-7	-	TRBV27	CASSRQDKAGVTYEQYF	TGTGCCAGCAGTCGACAGGATAAGGCGGGGGTAACCTACGAGCAGTACTTC
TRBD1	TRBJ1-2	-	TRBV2	CASSYRGRNYGYTF	TGTGCCAGCAGTTACAGGGGGCGGAACTATGGCTACACCTTC
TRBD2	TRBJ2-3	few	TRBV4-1	CASSQDRASGSTDTQYF	TGCGCCAGCAGCCAAGATAGGGCTAGCGGGAGTACAGATACGCAGTATTTT
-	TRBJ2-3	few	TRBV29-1	CSAAVGQSTDTQYF	TGCAGCGCCGCCGTCGGACAGAGCACAGATACGCAGTATTTT
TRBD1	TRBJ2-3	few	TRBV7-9	CASSPGTGGTDTQYF	TGTGCCAGCAGCCCGGGGACAGGGGGCACAGATACGCAGTATTTT
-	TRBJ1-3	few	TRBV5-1	CASSPQGRNTIYF	TGCGCCAGCAGCCCCCAGGGACGAAACACCATATATTTT
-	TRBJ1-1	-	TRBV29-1	CSVGDSQNTEAFF	TGCAGCGTTGGGGACTCGCAGAACACTGAAGCTTTCTTT
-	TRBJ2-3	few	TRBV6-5	CASSYATSPTQYF	TGTGCCAGCAGTTACGCGACTAGTCCTACGCAGTATTTT
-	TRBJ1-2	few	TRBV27	CASSLSYRDLYGYTF	TGTGCCAGCAGCCTTTCGTACAGGGATCTCTATGGCTACACCTTC
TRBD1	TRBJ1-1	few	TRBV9	CASSARTGNTEAFF	TGTGCCAGCAGCGCCCGGACAGGGAACACTGAAGCTTTCTTT
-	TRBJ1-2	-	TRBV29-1	CSVEAPAKNGYTF	TGCAGCGTTGAAGCCCCCGCGAAAAATGGCTACACCTTC
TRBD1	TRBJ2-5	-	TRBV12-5	CASGLLGTGGETQYF	TGTGCTAGTGGTTTGTTAGGGACAGGGGGAGAGACCCAGTACTTC
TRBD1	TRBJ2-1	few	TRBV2	CASKVGQKIHNEQFF	TGTGCCAGCAAGGTGGGACAGAAGATCCACAATGAGCAGTTCTTC
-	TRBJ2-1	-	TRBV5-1	CATKLVAGGLEQFF	TGCGCCACTAAGTTAGTAGCCGGAGGTCTTGAGCAGTTCTTC
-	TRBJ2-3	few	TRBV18	CASSPNRESTDTQYF	TGTGCCAGCTCACCCAACCGGGAGTCGACAGATACGCAGTATTTT
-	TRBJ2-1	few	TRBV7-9	CASRTGVNEQFF	TGTGCCAGCCGGACGGGGGTGAATGAGCAGTTCTTC
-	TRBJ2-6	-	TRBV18	CASSPSTGANVLTF	TGTGCCAGCTCACCTTCAACCGGGGCCAACGTCCTGACTTTC
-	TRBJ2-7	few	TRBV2	CASRVSFGYEQYF	TGTGCCAGCAGGGTCAGTTTCGGGTACGAGCAGTACTTC
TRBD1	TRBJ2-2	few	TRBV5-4	CASSLQQGLNTGELFF	TGTGCCAGCAGTCTTCAACAGGGGTTGAACACCGGGGAGCTGTTTTTT
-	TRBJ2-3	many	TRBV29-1	CSVEEYPDTQYF	TGCAGCGTTGAAGAGTACCCGGATACGCAGTATTTT
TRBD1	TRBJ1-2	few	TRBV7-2	CASSYTGGDFGYTF	TGTGCCAGCAGCTACACAGGGGGCGATTTTGGCTACACCTTC
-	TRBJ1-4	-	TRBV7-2	CASSLVLRPEKLFF	TGTGCCAGCAGCTTAGTACTTCGTCCTGAAAAACTGTTTTTT
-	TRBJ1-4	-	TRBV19	CASSIGFEKLFF	TGTGCCAGTAGTATAGGATTTGAAAAACTGTTTTTT
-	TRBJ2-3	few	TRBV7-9	CASSLSQRLTDTQYF	TGTGCCAGCAGCTTATCCCAGCGACTCACAGATACGCAGTATTTT
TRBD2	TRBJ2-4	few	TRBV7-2	CASSPGGLAKNIQYF	TGTGCCAGCAGCCCGGGGGGTTTAGCCAAAAACATTCAGTACTTC
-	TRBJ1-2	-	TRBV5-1	CASRENYGYTF	TGCGCCAGCAGGGAGAACTATGGCTACACCTTC
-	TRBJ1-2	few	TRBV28	CASSLGFGRHGYTF	TGTGCCAGCAGCCTAGGTTTTGGGAGGCATGGCTACACCTTC